These 25 T cell receptor beta chains were sequenced from one sample in a study of cytomegalovirus exposure and HLA in healthy donors. The PCR employed 60 Vbeta primers together with 13 Jbeta primers. Method: immunoSEQ multiplex PCR; TCRdb's copy keeps in-frame clones and lacks some. Among tens of thousands of clones, roughly two thirds were seen once, and the ten largest hold 12% to 15%. Specimen: PBMCs. The receptors were gathered from a male donor in good health and CMV-seropositive.

The V gene is TRBV7-6, the J gene TRBJ2-7; 8 nucleotides line up with TRBD2. The V and J ends lost 4 bases and 2 bases, in that order; junction bases with no gene match: 4. CDR3 length: 14 residues. Germline CDR1 SGHVS, CDR2 FNYEAQ. The CDR3 DNA reads as TGTGCCAGCAGCTATAGCGGGGCCACCTACGAGCAGTACTTC. Translated, it gives CASSYSGATYEQYF. Together with reference TRBV7-6 and TRBJ2-7, the CDR3 gives the full variable domain: GAGVSQSPRYKVTKRGQDVALRCDPISGHVSLYWYRQALGQGPEFLTYFNYEAQQDKSGLPNDRFSAERPEGSISTLTIQRTEQRDSAMYRCASSYSGATYEQYFGPGTRLTVT.

This chain joins TRBV13 and TRBJ2-7, with 8 bases matching TRBD1. Germline CDR1 PRHDT, CDR2 FYEKMQ (reference sequence). There are 15 residues in the CDR3. Trimming removed 5 bases from V and 2 bases from J; junction bases left unmatched: 8. The CDR3 protein is CASSIYRGETYEQYF. The CDR3 DNA reads TGTGCCAGCAGCATTTACAGGGGGGAGACCTACGAGCAGTACTTC.

J is TRBJ2-7 and V is TRBV9, with TRBD1 as a possible D gene (6 bases). The length of the CDR3 is 15 residues. V dropped 3 bases and J dropped 6 bases, with 19 bases sitting between them. CDR1 is SGDLS and CDR2 is YYNGEE in the germline V gene. The CDR3 DNA reads TGTGCCAGCAGCGCGAGGGGGTCGGGTTCTAGCGAGCAGTACTTC. Translation gives CASSARGSGSSEQYF.

A few counts support this clone. The gene calls are TRBV6-5 and TRBJ1-5, with D maybe TRBD1 (5 bases). The length of the CDR3 is 15 residues. Germline values: CDR1 MNHEY, CDR2 SVGAGI. Trimming stripped 5 bases from V and 0 bases from J, with 11 bases between. The CDR3 DNA sequence: TGTGCCAGCAGTCGGACACATAATAGCAATCAGCCCCAGCATTTT. It encodes CASSRTHNSNQPQHF.

The rearrangement links TRBV19 to TRBJ2-7; 7 bases agree with TRBD1. Trimming took 5 bases from V and 0 from J; bases not matched to a gene: 7. Germline CDR1 LNHDA, CDR2 SQIVND (reference sequence). The CDR3 length is 15 residues. CDR3 sequence reads: CASSPVSGGSYEQYF. The DNA of the CDR3 is TGTGCCAGTAGTCCGGTGTCAGGGGGCTCCTACGAGCAGTACTTC.

This clone was found a few times. The chain combines TRBV7-7 with TRBJ2-5; 7 nucleotides line up with TRBD2. V trimming: 1 base; J trimming: 5 bases; junction bases outside the gene matches: 7. This CDR3 has 15 residues. CDR1 is SSHAT, CDR2 FNYEAQ, per germline (reference sequence). CDR3: CASSLGGSRGETQYF. In DNA, the CDR3 is TGTGCCAGCAGCTTAGGCGGGAGCCGGGGGGAGACCCAGTACTTC.

A remark on this clone: The sample holds other DNA sequences that translate to the same CDR3. The CDR3: CASSDWSGGEQYF. Written as DNA, the CDR3 is TGCGCCAGCAGTGATTGGTCCGGGGGCGAGCAGTACTTC. The chain links TRBV10-1 to TRBJ2-7; tentative D call: TRBD2 (6 bases). This CDR3 region has 13 residues. V lost 3 bases, J lost 6 bases, and 12 bases lay in between. CDR1 and CDR2 (germline): WNHNN, SYGVQD (reference sequence).

The J gene is TRBJ2-5, the V gene TRBV12-5; D is unclear. The V end lost 2 bases, the J end lost 4 bases, and 8 bases lay between the germline ends. Germline lookup yields CDR1 LGHNT and CDR2 FRNRAP. CDR3 length equals 13 residues. CDR3 amino acids: CASGLNSPETQYF. The DNA of the CDR3 is TGTGCTAGTGGTTTGAATAGCCCAGAGACCCAGTACTTC.

The chain links TRBV25-1 to TRBJ1-2, with D maybe TRBD1 (5 bases). The CDR3 has 13 residues. Trimming removed 3 bases from V and 7 bases from J, with 12 bases in between. Germline V lookup: CDR1 MGHDK, CDR2 SYGVNS. CDR3 residues: CASSDRGSVGYTF. Here the CDR3 DNA reads TGTGCCAGCAGTGATCGGGGGTCGGTTGGCTACACCTTC.

The V and J genes are TRBV9 and TRBJ2-2; 10 bases are a match to TRBD1. The V gene end was trimmed by 7 bases and the J gene end by 7 bases; junction bases not matched to a gene: 4. Germline CDR1 is SGDLS and CDR2 is YYNGEE. CDR3 length: 13 amino acids. The CDR3 reads CASGTGALGELFF. CDR3 coding DNA: TGTGCCAGCGGGACAGGGGCCCTCGGGGAGCTGTTTTTT.

There are a few counts of this clone. The chain recombines TRBV10-1 with TRBJ2-7, with TRBD2 as a possible D gene (6 bases). Trimming took 4 bases from V and 2 from J, leaving 18 bases between them. The V gene's germline CDR1 is WNHNN and CDR2 SYGVQD (reference sequence). This CDR3 spans 16 amino acids. The CDR3 nucleotides are TGCGCCAGCAGTGGGGGACTCGGGCCCGCTACCTACGAGCAGTACTTC. It is translated as CASSGGLGPATYEQYF.

The genes are TRBV7-2 and TRBJ1-3, with D unresolved. The germline CDR1 and CDR2 sequences are SGHTA and FQGNSA. The ends were cut back, 5 bases at V and 0 bases at J, with 8 bases in the middle. This CDR3 contains 14 residues. This chain's CDR3 is CASSGGISGNTIYF. In nucleotides, the CDR3 is TGTGCCAGCAGCGGCGGGATCTCTGGAAACACCATATATTTT.

The V gene is TRBV18, the J gene TRBJ2-1; no clear D. The CDR3 has 12 amino acids. Germline V gives CDR1 KGHSH, CDR2 LQKENI. Trimming removed 2 bases at V and 6 bases at J, with 5 bases between. CDR3 nucleotides: TGTGCCAGCTCACCATCAGGCAATGAGCAGTTCTTC. Encoded protein: CASSPSGNEQFF.

The chain employs TRBV27 and TRBJ1-5, with 9 bases aligning to TRBD1. The CDR3 loop spans 14 amino acids. V dropped 5 bases and J dropped 6; count of bases not matched to a gene: 5. Looked up from germline, CDR1 is MNHEY and CDR2 is SMNVEV (reference sequence). In DNA form, the CDR3 reads TGTGCCAGCAGTGTACAGGGGGCAGGTCAGCCCCAGCATTTT. Encoded protein: CASSVQGAGQPQHF.

There are a few counts of this clone. The CDR3 region is CASSWGQGAGDTQYF. CDR3 nucleotides: TGCGCCAGCAGCTGGGGACAGGGGGCCGGGGATACGCAGTATTTT. The rearrangement links TRBV5-1 to TRBJ2-3, with 12 bases lining up with TRBD1. The CDR3 extends over 15 amino acids. V dropped 3 bases and J dropped 6; count of bases not matched to a gene: 5. The germline V gene has CDR1 SGHRS and CDR2 YFSETQ. Drawing the rest from reference TRBV5-1 and TRBJ2-3, the complete variable domain is KAGVTQTPRYLIKTRGQQVTLSCSPISGHRSVSWYQQTPGQGLQFLFEYFSETQRNKGNFPGRFSGRQFSNSRSEMNVSTLELGDSALYLCASSWGQGAGDTQYFGPGTRLTVL.

The DNA of the CDR3 is TGCAGCGGGAGAGCGGGAGGGGGAAACATTCAGTACTTC. This sequence encodes CSGRAGGGNIQYF. The V gene is TRBV29-1, the J gene TRBJ2-4, with 10 bases that match TRBD2. The CDR3 length is 13 residues. Germline V lookup: CDR1 SQVTM, CDR2 ANQGSEA. The J segment lost 6 bases and the V segment lost 7 bases, leaving 6 bases of the junction unmatched.

The chain recombines TRBV30 with TRBJ2-1; D remains ambiguous. V lost 0 bases and J 4 bases, leaving 16 bases between the germline ends. In germline, CDR1 is GTSNPN, CDR2 SVGIG (reference sequence). The CDR3 spans 16 residues. The CDR3, as DNA: TGTGCCTGGAGTGTACGGCTTAACCTACTATACAATGAGCAGTTCTTC. This encodes CAWSVRLNLLYNEQFF.

The chain combines TRBV19 with TRBJ1-1; D perhaps matches TRBD1 (6 bases). CDR3 length: 15 amino acids. The germline V gene encodes CDR1 LNHDA and CDR2 SQIVND (reference sequence). The V end was cut by 9 bases, the J end by 3 bases, with 20 bases between. As DNA, the CDR3 is TGTGCCAGCCGACAACCACAGGGTAGGGACACTGAAGCTTTCTTT. The encoded protein is CASRQPQGRDTEAFF.

This chain connects TRBV6-5 to TRBJ2-7; 9 bases are shared with TRBD2. The germline V gene has CDR1 MNHEY and CDR2 SVGAGI. The CDR3 is 16 amino acids. V lost 0 bases to trimming and J lost 0 bases; unmatched junction nucleotides: 3. Here the CDR3 reads CASSYSIAGASYEQYF. CDR3 DNA sequence: TGTGCCAGCAGTTACTCGATAGCGGGGGCCTCCTACGAGCAGTACTTC.

CDR3 nucleotides: TGCAGTGCTTATAAAGAGACCCAGTACTTC. The encoded protein is CSAYKETQYF. This chain connects TRBV20-1 to TRBJ2-5, with D unclear. The ends were cut back, 5 bases at V and 3 bases at J, with 4 bases in the middle. Germline CDR1 DFQATT, CDR2 SNEGSKA (reference sequence). This CDR3 spans 10 amino acids.

The chain combines TRBV7-7 with TRBJ2-2; 13 bases map to TRBD2. The CDR3 length is 15 residues. The ends lost 11 bases at V and 7 bases at J; junction bases unmatched: 10. Germline values: CDR1 SSHAT, CDR2 FNYEAQ (reference sequence). The CDR3 region is CALRTSGRLGGELFF. CDR3 bases: TGTGCCCTACGGACTAGCGGGAGATTGGGCGGGGAGCTGTTTTTT.

V usage is TRBV7-2 and J usage is TRBJ2-2, with 7 bases aligning to TRBD2. The CDR3 length is 16 residues. With V trimmed by 6 bases and J by 6 bases, 13 bases remained unmatched. Germline CDR1 and CDR2: SGHTA and FQGNSA. CDR3 nucleotide sequence: TGTGCCAGCAGGCCCCCCCGCGGGAGCACTGCCGGGGAGCTGTTTTTT. It encodes CASRPPRGSTAGELFF.

This clone was recorded only once. V gene TRBV2 combines with J gene TRBJ2-7; 7 positions match TRBD2. This CDR3 is built from 14 residues. Trimming took 4 bases from V and 6 from J; bases not matched to a gene: 9. Germline CDR1 and CDR2: SNHLY and FYNNEI. The CDR3 protein is CASSGGGTASEQYF. In nucleotides, the CDR3 is TGTGCCAGCAGTGGGGGGGGGACGGCCTCCGAGCAGTACTTC.

The chain combines TRBV10-1 with TRBJ2-3, with 10 positions matching TRBD2. The CDR3 has 18 residues. V gave up 6 bases and J gave up 7 bases; unmatched junction bases: 19. Per the germline V gene, CDR1 is WNHNN and CDR2 is SYGVQD (reference sequence). Here the CDR3 reads CASSSTDSASGSVYTQYF. CDR3 nucleotide sequence: TGCGCCAGCAGCTCGACCGACTCGGCTAGCGGGAGTGTGTATACGCAGTATTTT.

CDR3 in DNA: TGTGCCACCAGCAGAGGATCGACAGGGGTAGCTTTCTTT. Translated: CATSRGSTGVAFF. The chain links TRBV15 to TRBJ1-1; 8 nucleotides match TRBD1. Germline CDR1 LNHNV, CDR2 YYDKDF (reference sequence). V was clipped by 1 base and J by 10 bases; unmatched bases: 5. The CDR3 is made up of 13 amino acids.